This T cell receptor (beta chain) was identified during a study of cytomegalovirus exposure and HLA in healthy donors. Points from the study as a whole: Cytomegalovirus association was assigned to some 160 TCR beta chains.

This clone was counted only a few times. Its antigen is as yet unknown. 13 Jbeta primers and 60 Vbeta primers were used for the PCR. Assay: immunoSEQ multiplex PCR; the TCRdb copy retains only in-frame clones and omits some. The sample shows under 130,000 clones, 78% of them seen only once. Germline V gene lookup returns CDR1 SGHTS and CDR2 YDEGEE. The V and J ends lost 4 bases and 2 bases respectively, with 16 bases between them. This CDR3 region has 15 residues. The chain couples TRBV5-8 to TRBJ2-7; perhaps TRBD2 as D (6 bases). The clonotype was recovered from a male donor in good health and CMV-seronegative. The source material was PBMCs. This CDR3 reads CASSRDSRGAYEQYF. The CDR3 DNA is TGTGCCAGCAGCAGGGACTCCCGCGGCGCCTACGAGCAGTACTTC.